These 20 T cell receptor beta chains were sequenced from one sample in a study of T cells in tumors and immune-related adverse events. Produced via immunoSEQ multiplex PCR; TCRdb's table is partial and in-frame only. The data hold fewer than 10,000 clones, with around 95% observed a single time. The sequences come from lymph node tissue, collected from a patient treated with anti-PD-1 therapy. Receptor source: a female donor with metastatic renal cell carcinoma.

This chain connects TRBV4-3 to TRBJ2-7; no reliable D call. Trimming left V 1 base short and J 3 bases short, with 10 bases between. CDR3 length: 14 residues. The germline CDR1 and CDR2 sequences are LGHNA and YSLEER. DNA of the CDR3: TGCGCCAGCAGCCAAGGGCAGCCTTTCTACGAGCAGTACTTC. Translation gives CASSQGQPFYEQYF.

The V gene is TRBV4-1, the J gene TRBJ2-2, with 9 bases aligning to TRBD1. V shed 1 base and J 9 bases; nucleotides not matched to a gene: 12. CDR1 MGHRA and CDR2 YSYEKL come from the germline V gene. This CDR3 region has 17 residues. CDR3 bases: TGCGCCAGCAGCCAAGGGACCGGGACAGGGAGATGGTGGGAGCTGTTTTTT. Translation gives CASSQGTGTGRWWELFF.

V gene TRBV7-9 combines with J gene TRBJ2-1, with 8 bases that match TRBD2. The CDR3 is 17 amino acids. From germline, CDR1 is SEHNR and CDR2 FQNEAQ (reference sequence). V dropped 5 bases and J dropped 0; count of bases not matched to a gene: 9. This CDR3 reads CASSPSLAGSSYNEQFF. In DNA, the CDR3 is TGTGCCAGCAGCCCCTCCTTAGCGGGGAGCTCCTACAATGAGCAGTTCTTC.

The chain uses TRBV6-1 and TRBJ2-1; D call uncertain. The germline V gene encodes CDR1 MNHNS and CDR2 SASEGT. The CDR3 consists of 14 residues. Trimming cost V 6 bases and J 2 bases, with 11 bases left between them. The CDR3 sequence: CASSFLRPYNEQFF. The CDR3 DNA sequence: TGTGCCAGCAGCTTCTTAAGACCCTACAATGAGCAGTTCTTC.

This chain uses TRBV7-8 with TRBJ1-4; the D is unclear. Germline loops: CDR1 SGHVS, CDR2 FQNEAQ. The CDR3 is made up of 15 amino acids. Trimming pared 2 bases from V and 0 bases from J, leaving 7 bases between. This CDR3 reads CASSLRIATNEKLFF. The CDR3 DNA reads as TGTGCCAGCAGCTTAAGGATTGCAACTAATGAAAAACTGTTTTTT. The variable domain in full, completed from reference TRBV7-8 and TRBJ1-4, reads GAGVSQSPRYKVAKRGQDVALRCDPISGHVSLFWYQQALGQGPEFLTYFQNEAQLDKSGLPSDRFFAERPEGSVSTLKIQRTQQEDSAVYLCASSLRIATNEKLFFGSGTQLSVL.

This clone was found once. This chain connects TRBV7-2 to TRBJ2-5, with D unclear. Germline V gene data show CDR1 as SGHTA and CDR2 as FQGNSA. The CDR3 loop spans 13 amino acids. The ends were cut back, 7 bases at V and 0 bases at J, with 9 bases in the middle. CDR3 region: CASTSNDQETQYF. In DNA, the CDR3 is TGTGCCAGCACCTCAAATGACCAAGAGACCCAGTACTTC.

This clone was seen just once. V and J are TRBV7-2 and TRBJ2-1, with a weak D call TRBD1 (5 bases). With 5 bases removed from V and 5 bases from J, the gap between germline ends came to 16 bases. Germline loops: CDR1 SGHTA, CDR2 FQGNSA. The CDR3 loop spans 15 amino acids. In DNA form, the CDR3 reads TGTGCCAGCAGCACTACAAGGGGCCCCCACAATGAGCAGTTCTTC. Its protein product is CASSTTRGPHNEQFF.

The chain combines TRBV7-9 with TRBJ1-1; D gene unclear. Looked up from germline, CDR1 is SEHNR and CDR2 is FQNEAQ (reference sequence). Trimming took 1 base from V and 0 from J, leaving 12 bases between them. The CDR3 length is 16 residues. CDR3 DNA: TGTGCCAGCAGCTTAGGAGGGAGTGGGATGAACACTGAAGCTTTCTTT. Translated, it gives CASSLGGSGMNTEAFF.

The genes are TRBV25-1 and TRBJ1-2; D unresolved. The CDR3 is 11 amino acids. Trimming took 4 bases from V and 7 from J, leaving 7 bases between them. The germline V gene has CDR1 MGHDK and CDR2 SYGVNS. DNA of the CDR3: TGTGCCAGCAGTGGGGCTATTGGCTACACCTTC. Translation: CASSGAIGYTF.

V usage is TRBV19 and J usage is TRBJ2-7; 9 bases map to TRBD1. The V segment lost 1 base and the J segment 1 base; nucleotides outside the gene matches: 11. This CDR3 spans 18 amino acids. CDR1 and CDR2 (germline): LNHDA, SQIVND (reference sequence). DNA for the CDR3: TGTGCCAGTAGTATAGCCGGGGGACCGACAGGGGGTTCCTACGAGCAGTACTTC. It specifies CASSIAGGPTGGSYEQYF.

This chain uses TRBV14 with TRBJ2-3, with D unclear. CDR3 length equals 12 residues. Trimming pared 4 bases from V and 2 bases from J, leaving 4 bases between. Germline assignment: CDR1 SGHDN and CDR2 FVKESK. As DNA, the CDR3 is TGTGCCAGCAGCCCTACCACAGATACGCAGTATTTT. Its protein is CASSPTTDTQYF.

The rearrangement links TRBV11-2 to TRBJ2-1; tentative D call: TRBD1 (5 bases). The length of the CDR3 is 14 residues. Trimming cost V 0 bases and J 8 bases, with 11 bases left between them. CDR1 and CDR2 (germline): SGHAT, FQNNGV. This chain's CDR3 is CASSLDWTRDEQFF. The DNA for the CDR3 is TGTGCCAGCAGCTTAGATTGGACACGGGATGAGCAGTTCTTC.

The rearrangement joins TRBV27 to TRBJ1-1; a weak D match, TRBD1 (5 bases). The CDR3 loop spans 14 amino acids. The V end lost 2 bases, the J end lost 1 base, and 8 bases lay between the germline ends. Germline loops: CDR1 MNHEY, CDR2 SMNVEV (reference sequence). The CDR3, as DNA: TGTGCCAGCAGTTTAAGAGGACAGAACACTGAAGCTTTCTTT. Translating gives CASSLRGQNTEAFF.

V and J are TRBV5-4 and TRBJ1-2; no firm D call. There are 12 residues in the CDR3. Germline-derived CDR1 and CDR2 are SGHNT and YYREEE (reference sequence). Trimming left V 0 bases short and J 2 bases short, with 2 bases between. The chain's CDR3 is CASSLDNYGYTF. CDR3 in DNA: TGTGCCAGCAGCTTGGACAACTATGGCTACACCTTC.

The V and J genes are TRBV25-1 and TRBJ1-2, with 7 positions matching TRBD1. The CDR3 length is 14 residues. V was pared by 5 bases and J by 6 bases, with 9 bases of the junction left unmatched. Germline lookup yields CDR1 MGHDK and CDR2 SYGVNS. CDR3 amino acids: CASSNWGQWDGYTF. The CDR3 bases are TGTGCCAGCAGTAACTGGGGACAGTGGGATGGCTACACCTTC.

The chain carries TRBV10-2 and TRBJ2-1, with 8 bases that match TRBD1. The CDR3 consists of 16 residues. In germline, CDR1 is WSHSY, CDR2 SAAADI. Losses at the gene ends were 8 bases for V and 8 bases for J; bases not matched to a gene: 17. For the CDR3, the DNA is TGCGCCAGCGGAGAGACACCGGGACAGGTTAAGGATGAGCAGTTCTTC. This sequence encodes CASGETPGQVKDEQFF.

This chain joins TRBV4-3 and TRBJ2-3, with D perhaps assigned TRBD1 or TRBD2 (5 bases each). The germline gives CDR1 LGHNA, CDR2 YSLEER. Trimming stripped 3 bases from V and 12 bases from J, with 19 bases between. This CDR3 contains 14 residues. CDR3 loop: CASSHGRGPTDQYF. The CDR3 nucleotides read TGCGCCAGCAGCCATGGACGGGGACCCACGGACCAGTATTTT.

This chain joins TRBV10-1 and TRBJ1-1, with a tentative D call TRBD1 (5 bases). This CDR3 region has 14 residues. V lost 7 bases and J lost 3, with 15 bases in between. Germline lookup yields CDR1 WNHNN and CDR2 SYGVQD (reference sequence). CDR3 sequence (DNA): TGCGCCAGCACCGAGGGGCAGGCAGACACTGAAGCTTTCTTT. Protein product: CASTEGQADTEAFF.

The chain couples TRBV6-6 to TRBJ2-1; D uncertain. This CDR3 comprises 10 residues. Trimming left V 7 bases short and J 6 bases short, with 4 bases between. The germline V gene encodes CDR1 MNHNY and CDR2 SVGAGI (reference sequence). Written as DNA, the CDR3 is TGTGCCAGCAAGGGCAATGAGCAGTTCTTC. Amino acids: CASKGNEQFF.

The chain is built from TRBV28 and TRBJ2-5, with 7 bases aligning to TRBD2. Losses at the gene ends were 10 bases for V and 5 bases for J; bases not matched to a gene: 13. Germline V gene lookup returns CDR1 MDHEN and CDR2 SYDVKM. CDR3 length: 14 residues. This CDR3 is CAIRPAGVGETQYF. CDR3 nucleotides: TGTGCCATCAGACCGGCGGGAGTCGGCGAGACCCAGTACTTC.